Presented here are 3 T cell receptor beta chains from one specimen sequenced in a study of molecular identifiers for immune sequencing clone quantification. TCRdb re-derived calls from the PCR reads in MiXCR, one entry per CDR3 protein. The data show approximately 97,000 distinct CDR3 sequences, 20% to 25% seen once. Sample: naive CD8+ T cells from blood, with Jurkat cell RNA spiked in. The subset denotes: FACS-sorted CD8+CD4-CCR7+CD45RA+ naive T cells. All receptors derive from a human donor in good health. Some libraries in this study had Jurkat cell RNA spiked in.

This rearrangement joins TRBV11-2 to TRBJ2-1, with 8 bases aligning to TRBD2. The ends lost 0 bases at V and 7 bases at J; junction bases unmatched: 2. The germline gives CDR1 SGHAT, CDR2 FQNNGV. CDR3 length: 14 amino acids. CDR3 loop: CASSLEAGDNEQFF. As DNA, the CDR3 is TGTGCCAGCAGCTTAGAAGCGGGGGATAATGAGCAGTTCTTC.

The chain combines TRBV5-1 with TRBJ2-2; D is uncertain. CDR1 and CDR2 (germline): SGHRS, YFSETQ. Trimming stripped 6 bases from V and 3 bases from J, with 15 bases between. The CDR3 extends over 15 amino acids. The CDR3 spells CASNLGSQHTGELFF. The DNA for the CDR3 is TGCGCCAGCAACTTAGGTTCACAGCACACCGGGGAGCTGTTTTTT. The variable domain in full, with the rest retrieved from reference TRBV5-1 and TRBJ2-2, is KAGVTQTPRYLIKTRGQQVTLSCSPISGHRSVSWYQQTPGQGLQFLFEYFSETQRNKGNFPGRFSGRQFSNSRSEMNVSTLELGDSALYLCASNLGSQHTGELFFGEGSRLTVL.

This clonotype has only a few counts. The CDR3 is CASSYSLRGGHETQYF. The CDR3 DNA is TGTGCCAGCAGTTACTCCTTACGGGGGGGCCATGAGACCCAGTACTTC. This chain connects TRBV6-6 to TRBJ2-5; TRBD2 matches 8 bases. The CDR3 extends over 16 amino acids. V dropped 0 bases and J dropped 5; count of bases not matched to a gene: 8. Germline V gene data show CDR1 as MNHNY and CDR2 as SVGAGI (reference sequence).